The 5 T cell receptor beta chains below were found in one sample sequenced in a study of T cells in tuberculosis. Time point meaning: new active TB diagnosis, blood taken before or within 7 days of starting treatment. Sequenced by immunoSEQ multiplex PCR; TCRdb stores in-frame clones only, minus some. Of around 33,000 clones in the sample, 90% to 95% were seen once. The material was PBMCs, obtained at tuberculosis diagnosis. Every receptor here comes from an adult with tuberculosis.

This rearrangement joins TRBV7-2 to TRBJ1-3, with D hard to call. The CDR3 sequence is 15 residues long. Germline V gene data show CDR1 as SGHTA and CDR2 as FQGNSA. V lost 3 bases, J lost 4 bases, and 13 bases lay in between. The CDR3 DNA is TGTGCCAGCAGCTTTCCAGAATTCGTCGGAAACACCATATATTTT. Translation gives CASSFPEFVGNTIYF.

This chain joins TRBV27 and TRBJ1-2, with D possibly being TRBD1 (5 bases). The CDR3 spans 15 residues. Trimming took 2 bases from V and 8 from J, leaving 18 bases between them. CDR1 MNHEY and CDR2 SMNVEV come from the germline V gene (reference sequence). CDR3 sequence: CASSLQGPAPLGYTF. In DNA, the CDR3 is TGTGCCAGCAGTTTACAGGGCCCCGCACCTCTAGGCTACACCTTC.

The chain has TRBV5-4 and TRBJ2-1; 8 bases are shared with TRBD2. CDR1 and CDR2 (germline): SGHNT, YYREEE (reference sequence). This CDR3 has 16 amino acids. V gave up 0 bases and J gave up 0 bases; unmatched junction bases: 2. For the CDR3, the DNA is TGTGCCAGCAGCTTGGCTAGCGGGTCCTCCTACAATGAGCAGTTCTTC. Its protein is CASSLASGSSYNEQFF. Combining the CDR3 with reference TRBV5-4 and TRBJ2-1 gives the whole variable domain ETGVTQSPTHLIKTRGQQVTLRCSSQSGHNTVSWYQQALGQGPQFIFQYYREEENGRGNFPPRFSGLQFPNYSSELNVNALELDDSALYLCASSLASGSSYNEQFFGPGTRLTVL.

The chain uses TRBV4-1 and TRBJ2-6, with D tentatively TRBD2 (5 bases). This CDR3 has 18 residues. Trimming took off 0 bases at V and 0 bases at J, with 12 bases between the two ends. Germline V gene lookup returns CDR1 MGHRA and CDR2 YSYEKL. The CDR3 loop is CASSQEGLSSSGANVLTF. CDR3 DNA sequence: TGCGCCAGCAGCCAAGAAGGACTTTCTTCCTCTGGGGCCAACGTCCTGACTTTC.

The rearrangement uses TRBV6-5 and TRBJ2-3; 8 bases are shared with TRBD2. The trim removed 1 base at V and 4 bases at J, leaving 4 bases unmatched. Germline CDR1 MNHEY, CDR2 SVGAGI. The CDR3 length is 15 residues. In nucleotides, the CDR3 is TGTGCCAGCAGTTACTTAGCGGGAAAACCAGATACGCAGTATTTT. Translated: CASSYLAGKPDTQYF.